The 26 T cell receptor beta chains below come from one sample, sequenced in a study of cytomegalovirus exposure and HLA in healthy donors. PCR involved 60 Vbeta and 13 Jbeta primers. The protocol was immunoSEQ multiplex PCR, while the TCRdb copy is restricted to in-frame clones and leaves out a portion. The table records approximately 100,000 clones, approximately 66% of them present only once. What was sequenced was PBMCs. All receptors come from a woman aged 50 to 60 in good health and CMV-seronegative.

This clone was detected a few times. The V gene is TRBV4-1, the J gene TRBJ2-1, with 9 bases that match TRBD2. The length of the CDR3 is 16 residues. The V gene's germline CDR1 is MGHRA and CDR2 YSYEKL. Unmatched junction bases numbered 5, after V lost 0 bases and J lost 5 bases. CDR3 protein: CASSQEFASGNNEQFF. The CDR3 bases are TGCGCCAGCAGCCAAGAGTTCGCTAGCGGGAACAATGAGCAGTTCTTC.

The chain is built from TRBV25-1 and TRBJ2-1; 11 nucleotides match TRBD2. J lost 5 bases, V lost 2 bases, and 5 bases had no gene match. CDR1 is MGHDK and CDR2 is SYGVNS in the germline V gene. The CDR3 runs to 16 residues. This CDR3 is CASSELEGLADNEQFF. Here the CDR3 DNA reads TGTGCCAGCAGTGAACTTGAGGGACTAGCGGACAATGAGCAGTTCTTC.

This clone was counted between two and nine times. The chain carries TRBV6-5 and TRBJ2-7; D is possibly TRBD2 (5 bases). Deletions cut 7 bases from V and 4 bases from J, with 14 bases between. CDR1 MNHEY and CDR2 SVGAGI come from the germline V gene. The CDR3 has 13 residues. For the CDR3, the DNA is TGTGCCAGCAACGCGGACTCTCCATACGAGCAGTACTTC. It is translated as CASNADSPYEQYF.

The chain is built from TRBV21-1 and TRBJ1-1; TRBD1, as called in the table, went unchecked against the DNA. TRBV21-1 corresponds to a pseudogene. This CDR3 is built from 16 residues. The CDR3 bases are TGTGCCAGCCCAACGAAATGGACAGGGAAGAACACTGAAGCTTTCTTT. Translated, it gives CASPTKWTGKNTEAFF.

V usage is TRBV5-6 and J usage is TRBJ1-5; tentatively, D is TRBD1 (5 bases). This CDR3 has 15 residues. V shed 4 bases and J shed 6 bases, with 17 bases lying between them. CDR1 SGHDT and CDR2 YYEEEE come from the germline V gene. CDR3 in amino acids: CASSHQFRGAQPQHF. The CDR3 DNA sequence: TGTGCCAGCAGCCACCAATTTAGGGGTGCTCAGCCCCAGCATTTT.

In its sample, this clone was seen once. The CDR3 is CASSIAPQGLTGELFF. DNA for the CDR3: TGTGCCAGTAGTATTGCCCCGCAGGGGCTCACCGGGGAGCTGTTTTTT. V is TRBV19 and J is TRBJ2-2; D may be TRBD1 (6 bases). The CDR3 is 16 residues long. Germline loops: CDR1 LNHDA, CDR2 SQIVND (reference sequence). Trimming pared 3 bases from V and 4 bases from J, leaving 15 bases between. The full variable domain, completed using reference TRBV19 and TRBJ2-2, is DGGITQSPKYLFRKEGQNVTLSCEQNLNHDAMYWYRQDPGQGLRLIYYSQIVNDFQKGDIAEGYSVSREKKESFPLTVTSAQKNPTAFYLCASSIAPQGLTGELFFGEGSRLTVL.

CDR3: CASSPRDSTYEQYF. The CDR3 region has the DNA TGTGCCAGCAGCCCCCGGGACTCCACCTACGAGCAGTACTTC. The V call is TRBV11-3, the J call TRBJ2-7, with D possibly TRBD2 on 6 matching bases. The ends were cut back, 5 bases at V and 2 bases at J, with 13 bases in the middle. The germline V gene has CDR1 SGHNT and CDR2 YENEEA. The CDR3 loop spans 14 amino acids. The variable domain in full, with the rest retrieved from reference TRBV11-3 and TRBJ2-7, is EAGVVQSPRYKIIEKKQPVAFWCNPISGHNTLYWYLQNLGQGPELLIRYENEEAVDDSQLPKDRFSAERLKGVDSTLKIQPAELGDSAVYLCASSPRDSTYEQYFGPGTRLTVT.

The genes are TRBV27 and TRBJ1-6; D gene unclear. V dropped 4 bases and J dropped 0 bases, with 13 bases sitting between them. There are 17 residues in the CDR3. CDR1 and CDR2 (germline): MNHEY, SMNVEV (reference sequence). CDR3 sequence: CASSSRLASSYNSPLHF. CDR3 nucleotide sequence: TGTGCCAGCAGTTCCAGGTTGGCGAGCTCCTATAATTCACCCCTCCACTTT.

The chain joins TRBV5-3 to TRBJ2-1, with D possibly matching TRBD2 (6 bases). TRBV5-3 is treated as an ORF (open reading frame) with a function not yet certain. Trimming shortened V by 0 bases and J by 2 bases, and 12 bases separated the two germline ends. The CDR3 is 16 residues long. In nucleotides, the CDR3 is TGTGCCAGAAGCTTGGGGCCGAGCGGGCCCTACAATGAGCAGTTCTTC. Its protein is CARSLGPSGPYNEQFF.

The chain links TRBV4-1 to TRBJ1-1; TRBD1 might be the D (5 bases). CDR1 and CDR2 from the germline V gene are MGHRA and YSYEKL. This CDR3 comprises 18 residues. The ends were cut back, 0 bases at V and 4 bases at J, with 21 bases in the middle. CDR3 residues: CASSQDRAGFFSGTEAFF. DNA of the CDR3: TGCGCCAGCAGCCAAGATCGGGCAGGGTTCTTCTCTGGCACTGAAGCTTTCTTT.

This clone was seen only a few times. The chain employs TRBV14 and TRBJ2-7, with 10 bases fitting TRBD2. Germline V lookup: CDR1 SGHDN, CDR2 FVKESK. This CDR3 contains 16 residues. The J segment lost 6 bases and the V segment lost 0 bases, leaving 8 bases of the junction unmatched. The CDR3: CASSQDFLAGESEQYF. The CDR3 DNA reads TGTGCCAGCAGCCAAGATTTCCTAGCGGGAGAAAGCGAGCAGTACTTC.

This clone was seen only a few times. The CDR3: CASSNRQSSGNTIYF. CDR3 sequence (DNA): TGTGCCAGCAGCAACCGACAGAGCTCTGGAAACACCATATATTTT. The V and J genes are TRBV5-4 and TRBJ1-3; possibly TRBD1 for D (5 bases). The V gene lost 4 bases and the J gene lost 0 bases, with 11 bases spanning the gap. Germline assignment: CDR1 SGHNT and CDR2 YYREEE (reference sequence). This CDR3 is built from 15 residues.

This clone was seen only a few times. This chain connects TRBV7-3 to TRBJ2-3; D call uncertain. The CDR3 runs 15 residues. Germline assignment: CDR1 SGHTA and CDR2 FQGTGA. V lost 4 bases, J lost 2 bases, and 13 bases lay in between. The CDR3 DNA follows: TGTGCCAGCAGCTCCCGTACAGATTACACAGATACGCAGTATTTT. Its translation: CASSSRTDYTDTQYF.

V is TRBV7-2 and J is TRBJ2-1, with 7 bases identical to TRBD1. This CDR3 region has 13 residues. Trimming took 5 bases from V and 7 from J; bases not matched to a gene: 5. CDR1 and CDR2 from the germline V gene are SGHTA and FQGNSA. The CDR3: CASSPGQKNEQFF. The CDR3, as DNA: TGTGCCAGCAGCCCGGGACAGAAGAATGAGCAGTTCTTC.

The V gene is TRBV28, the J gene TRBJ2-1, with 9 bases that match TRBD1. The CDR3 runs to 15 residues. The V and J ends lost 2 bases and 5 bases, in that order; junction bases with no gene match: 4. Germline CDR1 MDHEN, CDR2 SYDVKM. Here the CDR3 reads CASSLTQGADNEQFF. The CDR3 nucleotides read TGTGCCAGCAGTTTAACACAGGGGGCTGACAATGAGCAGTTCTTC.

The chain uses TRBV15 and TRBJ2-2; D ambiguous. This CDR3 comprises 13 residues. V was pared by 3 bases and J by 5 bases, with 7 bases between. From germline, CDR1 is LNHNV and CDR2 YYDKDF (reference sequence). Written as DNA, the CDR3 is TGTGCCACCAGCAGGACACCGACCGGGGAGCTGTTTTTT. It encodes CATSRTPTGELFF.

The table lists this clone with a few counts. This chain uses TRBV7-9 with TRBJ2-7, with TRBD2 identical over 9 bases. V lost 4 bases and J lost 0; bases outside the gene matches: 4. The CDR3 covers 15 residues. Germline CDR1 is SEHNR and CDR2 is FQNEAQ (reference sequence). The CDR3 nucleotides read TGTGCCAGCAGCTCCGGACTAGCGCCCTCCTACGAGCAGTACTTC. Protein product: CASSSGLAPSYEQYF.

The rearrangement uses TRBV4-1 and TRBJ2-1; 11 nucleotides align to TRBD2. The CDR3 sequence is 19 residues long. Germline V gene sequence: CDR1 MGHRA, CDR2 YSYEKL. The V gene end was trimmed by 1 base and the J gene end by 0 bases; junction bases not matched to a gene: 8. In DNA form, the CDR3 reads TGCGCCAGCAGCCAAGGGACTAGCGGGTTGTTGGGCTCCTACAATGAGCAGTTCTTC. It encodes CASSQGTSGLLGSYNEQFF.

The J gene is TRBJ1-4, the V gene TRBV2, with 7 bases matching TRBD1. Per germline, CDR1 SNHLY and CDR2 FYNNEI. This CDR3 contains 14 residues. After removal of 6 bases from V and 3 bases from J, the junction contained 4 bases not matched to a gene. CDR3 nucleotides: TGTGCCAGCAGAGCAGGGGGACCTAATGAAAAACTGTTTTTT. It specifies CASRAGGPNEKLFF.

This rearrangement joins TRBV6-4 to TRBJ1-1, with D hard to call. V lost 4 bases to trimming and J lost 2 bases, with 8 bases between them. The CDR3 is 13 amino acids. The germline V gene encodes CDR1 MRHNA and CDR2 SNTAGT. CDR3 sequence: CASSGSGNTEAFF. DNA of the CDR3: TGTGCCAGCAGTGGGTCAGGTAACACTGAAGCTTTCTTT.

A few counts support this clone. The chain links TRBV7-3 to TRBJ2-2; D is possibly TRBD1 (5 bases). CDR1 is SGHTA, CDR2 FQGTGA, per germline. V was cut by 10 bases and J by 6 bases, with 15 bases left in between. This CDR3 is built from 13 residues. The CDR3 bases are TGTGCCACCTCACCAGGGTTCCCCGGGGAGCTGTTTTTT. The encoded protein is CATSPGFPGELFF.

This clone was observed a single time. The chain uses TRBV9 and TRBJ2-7, with D maybe TRBD1 (6 bases). The CDR3 runs 14 residues. Trimming removed 3 bases at V and 5 bases at J, with 15 bases between. The germline CDR1 and CDR2 sequences are SGDLS and YYNGEE. The CDR3 sequence is CASSESPGANEQYF. The CDR3 DNA sequence: TGTGCCAGCAGCGAATCCCCAGGGGCGAACGAGCAGTACTTC.

The chain carries TRBV5-6 and TRBJ1-5; possible D gene TRBD1, 6 bases. Germline V lookup: CDR1 SGHDT, CDR2 YYEEEE. V lost 2 bases, J lost 6 bases, and 18 bases lay in between. This CDR3 region has 16 residues. The CDR3 is CASSLGGGASFQPQHF. The CDR3 DNA reads as TGTGCCAGCAGCTTAGGTGGGGGCGCGAGTTTTCAGCCCCAGCATTTT.

The chain couples TRBV29-1 to TRBJ2-5; tentatively, D is TRBD2 (6 bases). The CDR3 spans 14 residues. Germline-derived CDR1 and CDR2 are SQVTM and ANQGSEA. Trimming removed 6 bases at V and 5 bases at J, with 19 bases between. The CDR3 spells CSVTLGGIGETQYF. CDR3 sequence (DNA): TGCAGCGTCACCTTAGGCGGGATCGGGGAGACCCAGTACTTC. Based on the CDR3 plus reference TRBV29-1 and TRBJ2-5, the full variable domain is SAVISQKPSRDICQRGTSLTIQCQVDSQVTMMFWYRQQPGQSLTLIATANQGSEATYESGFVIDKFPISRPNLTFSTLTVSNMSPEDSSIYLCSVTLGGIGETQYFGPGTRLLVL.

The rearrangement joins TRBV5-8 to TRBJ1-5; possibly TRBD1 for D (6 bases). Trimming left V 4 bases short and J 5 bases short, with 10 bases between. Per germline, CDR1 SGHTS and CDR2 YDEGEE. The CDR3 consists of 13 residues. CDR3 region: CASSLDSHQPQHF. DNA of the CDR3: TGTGCCAGCAGCCTGGACAGCCATCAGCCCCAGCATTTT.

This clone is a singleton in its sample. The chain combines TRBV19 with TRBJ2-3; 9 bases map to TRBD1. There are 14 residues in the CDR3. From germline, CDR1 is LNHDA and CDR2 SQIVND (reference sequence). Germline trimming cut 8 bases from V and 2 bases from J; bases unmatched to any gene: 5. The CDR3 DNA reads TGTGCCAGTTCACAGGGGGCTGACACAGATACGCAGTATTTT. Its translation is CASSQGADTDTQYF.